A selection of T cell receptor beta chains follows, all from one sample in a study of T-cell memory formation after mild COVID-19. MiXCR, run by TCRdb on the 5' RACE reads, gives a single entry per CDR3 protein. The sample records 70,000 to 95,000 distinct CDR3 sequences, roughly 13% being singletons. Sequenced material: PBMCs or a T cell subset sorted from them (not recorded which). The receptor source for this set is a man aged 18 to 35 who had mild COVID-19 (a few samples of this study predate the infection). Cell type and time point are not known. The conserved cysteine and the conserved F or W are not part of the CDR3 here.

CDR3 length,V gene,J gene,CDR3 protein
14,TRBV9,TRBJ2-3,ASSVTGTGRSDTQY
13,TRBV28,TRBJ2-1,ASRQGLASYNEQF
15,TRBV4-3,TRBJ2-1,ASSQVSGLAGHNEQF
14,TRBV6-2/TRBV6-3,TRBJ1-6,ASRQDRVSYNSPLH
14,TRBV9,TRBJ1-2,ASSVEAGDLFYGYT
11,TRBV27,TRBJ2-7,ASKPGLTYEQY
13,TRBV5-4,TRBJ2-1,ASSLGPDRGNEQF
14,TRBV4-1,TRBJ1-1,ASSQEQGPQRIEAF
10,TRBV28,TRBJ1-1,ASSFTNTEAF
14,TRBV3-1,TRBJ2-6,ASSPRVGSGANVLT
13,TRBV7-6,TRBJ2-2,ASSLVLLPTGELF
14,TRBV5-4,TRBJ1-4,ASSLQPGAALEKLF
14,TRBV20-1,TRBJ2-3,SASSSGGAGVDTQY
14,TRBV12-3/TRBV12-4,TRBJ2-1,ASSPRLAGGHNEQF
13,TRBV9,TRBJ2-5,ASSVAGQVIETQY
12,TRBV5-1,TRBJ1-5,ASSLGGNNQPQH
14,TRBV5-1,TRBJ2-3,ASSLGVGQPTDTQY
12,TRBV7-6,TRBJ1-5,ASSPRGVNQPQH
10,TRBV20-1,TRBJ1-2,SAREGYGGYT
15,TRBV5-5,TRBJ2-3,ASSPEFRAGGTDTQY
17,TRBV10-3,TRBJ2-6,AISRGGQEDSSGANVLT
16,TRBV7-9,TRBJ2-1,ASSLAWTGGSWGNEQF
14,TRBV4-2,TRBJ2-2,ASSQVSGGNTGELF
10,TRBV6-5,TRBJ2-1,ASSPDSIEQF
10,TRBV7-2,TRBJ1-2,ASSLSPIGYT
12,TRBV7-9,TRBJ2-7,ASSLGTRAYEQY
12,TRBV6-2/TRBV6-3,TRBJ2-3,ASSRRGFTDTQY
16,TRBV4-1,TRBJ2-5,ASSQNGLAGGPSGTQY
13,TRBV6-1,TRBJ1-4,ASSEVWDRPEKLF
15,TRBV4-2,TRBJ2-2,ASSQVGGGPATGELF
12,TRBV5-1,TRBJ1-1,ASSFRGLVTEAF
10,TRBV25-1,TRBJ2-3,ASSERTDTQY
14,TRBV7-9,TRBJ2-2,ASSLTMGENTGELF
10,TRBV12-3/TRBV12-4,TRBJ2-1,ASSFIGDEQF
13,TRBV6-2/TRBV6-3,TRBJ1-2,ASSYAIRAIDGYT
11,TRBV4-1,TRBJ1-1,ASSWEGSTEAF
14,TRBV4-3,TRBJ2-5,ASSLRWGLWRETQY
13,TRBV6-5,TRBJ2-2,ASSYGNEYAGELF
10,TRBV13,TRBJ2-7,ASSLWGVEQY
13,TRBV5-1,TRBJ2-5,ASSLGYHLWETQY
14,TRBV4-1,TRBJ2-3,ASSQETVRKTDTQY
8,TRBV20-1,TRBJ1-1,SAREIEAF
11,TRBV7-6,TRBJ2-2,ASSFGGPGELF
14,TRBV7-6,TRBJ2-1,ASSLYSGGDFPEQF
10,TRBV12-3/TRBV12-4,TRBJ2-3,ASSFPTDTQY
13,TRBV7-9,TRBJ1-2,ASSLPAWSGYGYT
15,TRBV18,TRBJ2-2,ASSPGVRQKIAGELF
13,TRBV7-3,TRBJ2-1,ASSPLAGELNEQF
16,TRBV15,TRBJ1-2,ATSITGTAALSRYGYT
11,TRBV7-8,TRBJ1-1,ASNPLGGTEAF
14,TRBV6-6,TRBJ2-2,ASSYLGQGPTGELF
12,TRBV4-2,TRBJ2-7,ASSQAGTGNEQY
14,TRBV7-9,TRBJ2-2,ASSFRTSGGDGELF
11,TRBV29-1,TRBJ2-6,SVHISGANVLT
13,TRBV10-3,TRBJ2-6,AISVGSSGANVLT
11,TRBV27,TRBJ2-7,ASSLDRAAEQY
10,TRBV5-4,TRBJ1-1,ASSRQGTEAF
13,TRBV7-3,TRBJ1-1,ASSLGGSPNTEAF
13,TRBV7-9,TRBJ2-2,ASSPNSQGSGELF
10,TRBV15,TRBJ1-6,ATSRENSPLH